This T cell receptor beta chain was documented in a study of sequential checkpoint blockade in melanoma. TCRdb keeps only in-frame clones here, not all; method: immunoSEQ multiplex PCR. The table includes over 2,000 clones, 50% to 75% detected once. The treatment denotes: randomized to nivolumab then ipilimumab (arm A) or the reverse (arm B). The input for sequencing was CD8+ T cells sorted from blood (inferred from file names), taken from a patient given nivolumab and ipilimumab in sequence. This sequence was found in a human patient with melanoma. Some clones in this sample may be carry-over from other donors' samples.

The CDR3 nucleotides read TGTGCCTGGGAGCGATCTGAAAAACTGTTTTTT. It encodes CAWERSEKLFF. This sequence joins TRBV30 and TRBJ1-4; D remains unclear. This CDR3 is built from 11 residues. Germline CDR1 GTSNPN, CDR2 SVGIG (reference sequence). Deletions cut 5 bases from V and 7 bases from J, with 8 bases between.